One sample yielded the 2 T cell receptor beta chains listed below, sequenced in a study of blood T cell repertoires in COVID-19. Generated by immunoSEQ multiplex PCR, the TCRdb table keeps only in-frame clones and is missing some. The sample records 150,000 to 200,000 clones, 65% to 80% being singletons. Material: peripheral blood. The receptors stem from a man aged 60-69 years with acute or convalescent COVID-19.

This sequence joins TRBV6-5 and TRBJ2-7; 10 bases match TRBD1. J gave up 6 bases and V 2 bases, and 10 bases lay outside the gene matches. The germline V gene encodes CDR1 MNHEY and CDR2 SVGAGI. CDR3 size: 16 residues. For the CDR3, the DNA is TGTGCCAGCAGTTACGGCTTCGGGACAGGGGACTTCGAGCAGTACTTC. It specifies CASSYGFGTGDFEQYF.

The chain's CDR3 is CASSSRGHLNTGELFF. The CDR3 DNA sequence: TGTGCCAGCAGCTCTCGGGGACATTTGAACACCGGGGAGCTGTTTTTT. The V call is TRBV13, the J call TRBJ2-2; D may be TRBD1 (6 bases). Germline V gene sequence: CDR1 PRHDT, CDR2 FYEKMQ (reference sequence). The CDR3 spans 16 residues. V lost 4 bases and J 1 base, leaving 13 bases between the germline ends.